Listed below are T cell receptor beta chains from one sample, sequenced in a study of CD8 T cells in Susac syndrome. TCRdb itself ran the immunoSEQ multiplex PCR reads through MiXCR, one entry per CDR3 protein. The sample has about 150,000 distinct CDR3 sequences; 90% to 95% are singletons. Sequenced sample: CD8+ T cells from PBMCs. These receptors were taken from a human donor with multiple sclerosis. Each CDR3 is given with its conserved first and last residue. Each record gives: clone size, J gene, V gene, D gene, CDR3 DNA, CDR3 protein. D genes are given only for firm matches. Not every row has a clone size; where given, it reads once, few, many or a size class.

>NA|TRBJ2-4|TRBV29-1|NA
TGCAGCGTTGAAGATCGTGGGCACAAAAACATTCAGTACTTC
CSVEDRGHKNIQYF
>NA|TRBJ1-2|TRBV29-1|NA
TGCAGCGTTGAAAAACAGGGTAGACAAAACTATGGCTACACCTTC
CSVEKQGRQNYGYTF
>NA|TRBJ1-5|TRBV10-3|NA
TGTGCCATCAGTGAGAGGCCCAGGGATCAGCCCCAGCATTTT
CAISERPRDQPQHF
>NA|TRBJ2-7|TRBV7-9|NA
TGTGCCAGCAGCTCGGATGTCACGGGCTACGAGCAGTACTTC
CASSSDVTGYEQYF
>NA|TRBJ2-1|TRBV5-1|TRBD1
TGCGCCAGCATCCCCGGGACAGGGAGCAATGAGCAGTTCTTC
CASIPGTGSNEQFF
>NA|TRBJ1-1|TRBV24-1|TRBD1
TGTGCCACCATTTCCTCGGGACAGGGGGCGGGCAACACTGAAGCTTTCTTT
CATISSGQGAGNTEAFF
>once|TRBJ1-4|TRBV27|NA
TGTGCCAGCAGCCAGACAGTTGATGGTAGGGAAAAACTGTTTTTT
CASSQTVDGREKLFF
>once|TRBJ2-3|TRBV14|NA
TGTGCCAGCAGCCAAGAAGTTGGCGCTGAACTGCAGTATTTT
CASSQEVGAELQYF
>NA|TRBJ1-2|TRBV7-9|NA
TGTGCCAGCTCCGCGGACATAACCCACTTC
CASSADITHF
>once|TRBJ1-2|TRBV29-1|TRBD1
TGCAGCGTGGAAACAGGGGGCGCGGATGGCTACACCTTC
CSVETGGADGYTF
>NA|TRBJ2-5|TRBV5-6|TRBD1
TGTGCCAGCAGCTTCGGGACAGGCAGTGGGACCCAGTACTTC
CASSFGTGSGTQYF
>NA|TRBJ2-7|TRBV20-1|NA
TGCAGTGCTAGAGACGGGACTGCAAGCTCCTACGAGCAGTACTTC
CSARDGTASSYEQYF
>NA|TRBJ2-3|TRBV20-1|TRBD2
TGCAGTTCTAGCGGGGGGGCCACGGAGAGCACAGATACGCAGTATTTT
CSSSGGATESTDTQYF
>NA|TRBJ2-7|TRBV6-5|TRBD1
TGTGCCAGCAGTTACTCGTGGGGGGGGGACAGGGCCTCGTACGAGCAGTACTTC
CASSYSWGGDRASYEQYF
>NA|TRBJ2-7|TRBV29-1|NA
TGCAGCGTTGAAGGGCGGGAAGAGAGCTCCTACGAGCAGTACTTC
CSVEGREESSYEQYF
>NA|TRBJ2-7|TRBV5-6|NA
TGTGCCAGCAGCTCCCCTGCACGGCCCTACGAGCAGTACTTC
CASSSPARPYEQYF
>once|TRBJ1-1|TRBV2|NA
TGTGCCGTAGGGAGTTACACTGAAGCTTTCTTT
CAVGSYTEAFF
>NA|TRBJ2-7|TRBV6-5|NA
TGTGCCAGCAGCCCAGGGTGGGGGCGCCGCGACGAGCAGTACTTC
CASSPGWGRRDEQYF
>NA|TRBJ2-7|TRBV7-9|NA
TGTGCCAGCAGCTTAAGGGACAACTCCTACGAGCAGTACTTC
CASSLRDNSYEQYF
>once|TRBJ1-6|TRBV3-1|NA
TGTGCCAGCAGCGAAAACTTTTTCAATTCACCCCTCCACTTT
CASSENFFNSPLHF
>few|TRBJ1-1|TRBV7-9|NA
TGTGCCAGCAGCTTAGCGTTGGGGAACACTGAAGCTTTCTTT
CASSLALGNTEAFF
>NA|TRBJ1-5|TRBV7-9|TRBD1
TGTGCCAGCGAGGGACAGCGGAATCAGCCCCAGCATTTT
CASEGQRNQPQHF
>NA|TRBJ2-1|TRBV27|NA
TGTGCCAGCAGTTTATCTCACAGTGTAGATTGGGTCAATGAGCAGTTCTTC
CASSLSHSVDWVNEQFF
>NA|TRBJ2-7|TRBV10-3|NA
TGTGCCATCAGTGTGGGGCTGTCAGGCGAGCAGTACTTC
CAISVGLSGEQYF
>NA|TRBJ2-3|TRBV7-9|NA
TGTGCCAGCAGCCGCCTTAGTGCAGATACGCAGTATTTT
CASSRLSADTQYF
>NA|TRBJ1-2|TRBV12-3/TRBV12-4|TRBD1
TGTGCCAGCAGACGTCCAGGGGGCTATGGCTACACCTTC
CASRRPGGYGYTF
>NA|TRBJ2-1|TRBV20-1|NA
TGCAGTGCTAGAGGTATAGGGAATGAGCAGTTCTTC
CSARGIGNEQFF
>NA|TRBJ2-6|TRBV9|TRBD1
TGTGCCAGCGGACAGGTCGGAGGGGCCAACGTCCTGACTTTC
CASGQVGGANVLTF
>NA|TRBJ2-7|TRBV20-1|NA
TGCAGTGCTTTTACTGGACGAACCTACGAGCAGTACTTC
CSAFTGRTYEQYF
>NA|TRBJ2-5|TRBV27|NA
TGTGCCAGCAGTTTAGGGAGGAGCCGGCAAGAGACCCAGTACTTC
CASSLGRSRQETQYF
>NA|TRBJ1-2|TRBV27|NA
TGTGCCAGCAGTTTCTTGGGGCCCAACTATGGCTACACCTTC
CASSFLGPNYGYTF
>once|TRBJ2-7|TRBV7-3|TRBD2
TGTGCCAGCAGCCCAGGCGGGGGGAGCTCCTACGAGCAGTACTTC
CASSPGGGSSYEQYF
>NA|TRBJ1-1|TRBV4-1|TRBD1
TGCGCCAGCAGCCAAGGTCGGGACAGGAATGCTTTCTTT
CASSQGRDRNAFF
>NA|TRBJ2-1|TRBV3-1|NA
TGTGCCAGCAGCCCCGGGACGGGCTATGAGCAGTTCTTC
CASSPGTGYEQFF
>NA|TRBJ1-2|TRBV3-1|NA
TGTGCCAGCAGCCTTAAGGGGATCTATGGCTACACCTTC
CASSLKGIYGYTF
>few|TRBJ2-7|TRBV6-5|NA
TGTGCCAGCAGTTTTGGGGGCGAGCAGTACTTC
CASSFGGEQYF
>NA|TRBJ1-3|TRBV4-1|NA
TGCGCCAGCAGCCAGAAAGACCCTGGAAACACCATATATTTT
CASSQKDPGNTIYF
>NA|TRBJ1-1|TRBV5-1|NA
TGCGCCAGCAGCTTTTTATCCAGGGAGGCGACTGAAGCTTTCTTT
CASSFLSREATEAFF
>NA|TRBJ2-5|TRBV27|TRBD2
TGTGCCAGCAGTTTTGGGGTCGTGAGCGGGGGGACGCAAGAGACCCAGTACTTC
CASSFGVVSGGTQETQYF
>NA|TRBJ2-1|TRBV19|TRBD1
TGTGCCAGTAGCCCTAGGCCGGGACAGTACTACAATGAGCAGTTCTTC
CASSPRPGQYYNEQFF
>NA|TRBJ2-7|TRBV20-1|NA
TGCAGTGCTAGAGGGTCCTCGGCTGGCGAGCAGTACTTC
CSARGSSAGEQYF
>NA|TRBJ1-2|TRBV7-3|NA
TGTGCCAGCAGCTTAGTGGGCAGGGTTCCGTGGGGCTACACCTTC
CASSLVGRVPWGYTF
>NA|TRBJ2-7|TRBV2|NA
TGTGCCAGCAAAGAATCGACCTACGAGCAGTACTTC
CASKESTYEQYF
>NA|TRBJ2-3|TRBV7-9|TRBD1
TGTGCCAGCAGCATTCCCGACAGGGCCGTAGCGGATACGCAGTATTTT
CASSIPDRAVADTQYF
>NA|TRBJ1-1|TRBV20-1|NA
TGCAGTGCTAGACCTGAGGGGGGCTACACTGAAGCTTTCTTT
CSARPEGGYTEAFF
>NA|TRBJ2-7|TRBV28|TRBD1
TGTGCCAGCAGATCCGACAGGGGGTACGAGCAGTACTTC
CASRSDRGYEQYF
>NA|TRBJ1-1|TRBV29-1|TRBD1
TGCAGCGTTGAAGATTGGAAAGATGCAGGGGGCAACACTGAAGCTTTCTTT
CSVEDWKDAGGNTEAFF
>NA|TRBJ2-5|TRBV7-2|NA
TGTGCCAGCAGCACCTCGCGGCCTACAGGGCTCCGCGAGACCCAGTACTTC
CASSTSRPTGLRETQYF
>NA|TRBJ2-3|TRBV23-1|TRBD2
TGCGCCAGCAGTCACCACTGTAGAGCGGGGGCGCTTGGCACAGATACGCAGTATTTT
CASSHHCRAGALGTDTQYF
>NA|TRBJ2-2|TRBV4-1|NA
TGCGCCAGCAGCCCTCAGGGACATAACACCGGGGAGCTGTTTTTT
CASSPQGHNTGELFF
>NA|TRBJ1-1|TRBV3-1|TRBD1
TGTGCCAGCAGCCAAGATCTGTCCGGGACAGGGTTTACTGAAGCTTTCTTT
CASSQDLSGTGFTEAFF
>NA|TRBJ2-7|TRBV27|NA
TGTGCCAGCAGTTCCATGTGGGGGGCGACGGACGAGCAGTACTTC
CASSSMWGATDEQYF
>once|TRBJ2-2|TRBV5-4|NA
TGTGCCAGCAGCTTTTTGGGCGGTGCCGGGGAGCTGTTTTTT
CASSFLGGAGELFF
>NA|TRBJ2-7|TRBV6-2/TRBV6-3|NA
TGTGCCAGCAATAGAAGTCTCAGCTCCTACGAGCAGTACTTC
CASNRSLSSYEQYF
>NA|TRBJ1-2|TRBV30|NA
TGTGCCCTGTTATACAGTCTTAACTATGGCTACACCTTC
CALLYSLNYGYTF
>NA|TRBJ2-7|TRBV19|TRBD1
TGTGCCAGTAGGCCCGGAGGACAGGGGGCCTACGAGCAGTACTTC
CASRPGGQGAYEQYF
>few|TRBJ2-7|TRBV30|NA
TGTGCCTGGAGTGTAGGGGGCTACGAGCAGTACTTC
CAWSVGGYEQYF
>NA|TRBJ2-2|TRBV30|NA
TGTGCCTGGGATTACACCGGGGAGCTGTTTTTT
CAWDYTGELFF